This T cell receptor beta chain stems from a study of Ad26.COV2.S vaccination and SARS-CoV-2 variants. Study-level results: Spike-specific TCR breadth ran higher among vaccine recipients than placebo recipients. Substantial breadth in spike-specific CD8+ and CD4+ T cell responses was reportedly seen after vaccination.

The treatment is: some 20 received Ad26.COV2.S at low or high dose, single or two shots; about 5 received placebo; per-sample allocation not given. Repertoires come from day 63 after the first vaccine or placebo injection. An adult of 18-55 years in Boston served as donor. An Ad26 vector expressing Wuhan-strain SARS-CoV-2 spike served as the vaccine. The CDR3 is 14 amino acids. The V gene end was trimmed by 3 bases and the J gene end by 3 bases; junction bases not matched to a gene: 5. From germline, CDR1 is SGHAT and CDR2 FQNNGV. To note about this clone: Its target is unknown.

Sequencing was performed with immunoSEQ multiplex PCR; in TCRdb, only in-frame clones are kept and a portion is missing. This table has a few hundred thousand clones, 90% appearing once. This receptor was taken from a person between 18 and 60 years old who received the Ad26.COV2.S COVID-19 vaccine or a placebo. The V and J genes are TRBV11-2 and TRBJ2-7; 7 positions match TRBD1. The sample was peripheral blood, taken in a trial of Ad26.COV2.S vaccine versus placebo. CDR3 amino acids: CASSFGPGGYEQYF. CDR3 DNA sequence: TGTGCCAGCAGCTTTGGTCCAGGGGGCTACGAGCAGTACTTC.